This T cell receptor beta chain was observed in a study of human CD4 T cells and Enterobacteriaceae. Ex vivo total memory CD4+ samples were deeply sequenced, detecting one cell in 200,000. Using immunoSEQ multiplex PCR, the repertoire was profiled, and TCRdb retains in-frame clones only, with some absent. The sample has under 35,000 clones, roughly four fifths seen once. All CD4+ cells other than CD45RA+CCR7+CD95- naive cells were sorted as memory, over 98% pure. The CDR3 length is 15 residues. Germline V gene sequence: CDR1 SGHRS, CDR2 YFSETQ. Losses at the gene ends were 1 base for V and 7 bases for J; bases not matched to a gene: 6.

This receptor was obtained from a human donor in good health. The chain links TRBV5-1 to TRBJ1-4, with TRBD1 identical over 8 bases. The sequenced sample consisted of memory CD4+ T cells from blood. CDR3 coding DNA: TGCGCCAGCAGCTTGCAGGGGGCCGGTGGTGAAAAACTGTTTTTT. This sequence encodes CASSLQGAGGEKLFF.